The 10 T cell receptor beta chains below all came from one sample that was sequenced in a study of T-cell reconstitution after alpha-beta-depleted transplantation in children. TCRbeta library construction was performed incorporating unique molecular identifiers. TCRdb recomputed calls from the PCR reads with MiXCR, one row per CDR3 protein. The repertoire includes approximately 490,000 distinct CDR3 sequences, roughly a tenth of them detected once, and just over 2% sits in the top ten. The input for sequencing was PBMCs, taken before TCRalphabeta/CD19-depleted stem cell transplant. These receptors were obtained from a child aged 2 to 9 with inherited bone marrow failure, due to receive a stem cell transplant.

This clonotype was counted at least ten times. The chain joins TRBV12-3 or TRBV12-4 to TRBJ1-5; no definite D call. The CDR3 consists of 15 residues. The V end lost 3 bases, the J end lost 0 bases, and 9 bases lay between the germline ends. The CDR3 sequence is CASSFSGNSNQPQHF. CDR3 in DNA: TGTGCCAGCAGTTTCTCGGGAAATAGCAATCAGCCCCAGCATTTT.

This clonotype was recorded once. The chain carries TRBV7-2 and TRBJ2-7; D is possibly TRBD1 (6 bases). The V and J ends lost 7 bases and 3 bases respectively, with 16 bases between them. From germline, CDR1 is SGHTA and CDR2 FQGNSA. The CDR3 extends over 14 amino acids. CDR3 in amino acids: CASTPTGLRYEQYF. CDR3 nucleotides: TGTGCCAGCACCCCGACAGGCCTTCGCTACGAGCAGTACTTC.

V usage is TRBV28 and J usage is TRBJ2-5; 7 bases agree with TRBD1. Germline-derived CDR1 and CDR2 are MDHEN and SYDVKM. Trimming took 3 bases from V and 9 from J; bases not matched to a gene: 22. The CDR3 spans 18 residues. The CDR3 DNA follows: TGTGCCAGCAGTTTCCAAACCAATCAAATCCGGGACAGACGGGCCCAGTACTTC. Its translation: CASSFQTNQIRDRRAQYF. Full variable domain (missing parts from reference TRBV28 and TRBJ2-5): DVKVTQSSRYLVKRTGEKVFLECVQDMDHENMFWYRQDPGLGLRLIYFSYDVKMKEKGDIPEGYSVSREKKERFSLILESASTNQTSMYLCASSFQTNQIRDRRAQYFGPGTRLLVL.

This clonotype was counted at least ten times. This sequence joins TRBV12-3 or TRBV12-4 and TRBJ1-5; D is unclear. V lost 5 bases and J 1 base, leaving 3 bases between the germline ends. The CDR3 contains 12 residues. As DNA, the CDR3 is TGTGCCAGCAGTGACAGCAATCAGCCCCAGCATTTT. This gives the protein CASSDSNQPQHF.

About this clonotype: A much larger clone lies one base from this, so it may be a read error. CDR3 in amino acids: CSARDSGTSGRGVTDTQYF. The DNA for the CDR3 is TGCAGTGCTAGAGATTCCGGGACTAGCGGGAGGGGGGTCACAGATACGCAGTATTTT. The rearrangement uses TRBV20-1 and TRBJ2-3; 16 nucleotides line up with TRBD2. Losses at the gene ends were 0 bases for V and 2 bases for J; bases not matched to a gene: 8. CDR1 and CDR2 from the germline V gene are DFQATT and SNEGSKA (reference sequence). The CDR3 covers 19 residues.

There are many counts of this clonotype. The chain joins TRBV27 to TRBJ2-7, with 10 bases that match TRBD2. This CDR3 is built from 16 residues. CDR1 is MNHEY and CDR2 is SMNVEV in the germline V gene (reference sequence). J lost 5 bases, V lost 3 bases, and 10 bases had no gene match. CDR3 residues: CASSFSSGSALHEQYF. For the CDR3, the DNA is TGTGCCAGCAGTTTCTCTAGCGGGAGTGCCCTCCACGAGCAGTACTTC.

In this sample, this clonotype turned up a few times. Written as DNA, the CDR3 is TGCGCCAGCAGTGGGACGTGGGAAAGTGAAGCTTTCTTT. Translating it yields CASSGTWESEAFF. The chain recombines TRBV10-1 with TRBJ1-1; D is uncertain. Trimming stripped 4 bases from V and 7 bases from J, with 13 bases between. The CDR3 totals 13 residues. Germline V gives CDR1 WNHNN, CDR2 SYGVQD (reference sequence).

This clonotype has at least ten counts. The chain joins TRBV4-1 to TRBJ2-7; no reliable D call. The germline V gene encodes CDR1 MGHRA and CDR2 YSYEKL. The CDR3 has 16 residues. V was shortened by 1 base and J by 0 bases, with 13 bases between the two germline ends. DNA for the CDR3: TGCGCCAGCAGCCAAGTAGGGTTGGGCAACTCCTACGAGCAGTACTTC. It specifies CASSQVGLGNSYEQYF.

This clonotype appeared many times. The chain uses TRBV5-1 and TRBJ1-1, with D possibly matching TRBD1 (6 bases). CDR1 is SGHRS, CDR2 YFSETQ, per germline. V lost 1 base, J lost 11 bases, and 15 bases lay in between. The CDR3 consists of 13 residues. CDR3 DNA sequence: TGCGCCAGCAGCTTGATGGGGGGCTCGAAGGCTTTCTTT. Protein product: CASSLMGGSKAFF.

This clonotype was recorded at least ten times. The rearrangement uses TRBV10-3 and TRBJ2-3; D not certain. Germline V gene lookup returns CDR1 ENHRY and CDR2 SYGVKD. V lost 3 bases, J lost 0 bases, and 7 bases lay in between. The CDR3 sequence is 14 residues long. DNA of the CDR3: TGTGCCATCAGTGACCGGCAAAGCACAGATACGCAGTATTTT. As protein: CAISDRQSTDTQYF.